This section outlines one T cell receptor (beta chain) sequence together with its context. This sample is part of a study of blood T cell repertoires in COVID-19. At the level of the study: There were acute and convalescent COVID-19 samples, and they came from the United States, Italy and Spain. In each case, the material was cDNA or gDNA derived from T cells, B-cell-depleted T cells, or PBMCs.

Two consecutive negative NP/OP PCR tests, clearance, or resolved symptoms defined Cohort 3 recovery. Under the authors' procedure: The assay estimated nucleated cells by amplifying reference gene primers. The assay was immunoSEQ multiplex PCR, and TCRdb's table has in-frame clones only and misses some. V and J calls and clone size come straight from that table; D and trimming were deduced from the DNA. The sample consists of roughly 300,000 clones, roughly 87% of them appearing once. The junction had 6 bases not matched to a gene; V was cut back by 6 bases and J by 7 bases. The CDR3 extends over 15 amino acids. Germline values: CDR1 MNHEY, CDR2 SVGAGI.

J is TRBJ1-6 and V is TRBV6-5, with TRBD1 identical over 10 bases. Sequences were obtained from PBMCs or T cells enriched from blood (not recorded which). The sequence was obtained from a woman aged 30 to 39 who had recovered from COVID-19. CDR3 amino acids: CASRRDRGQNSPLHF. The CDR3 DNA follows: TGTGCCAGCAGGAGAGACAGGGGGCAGAATTCACCCCTCCACTTT.